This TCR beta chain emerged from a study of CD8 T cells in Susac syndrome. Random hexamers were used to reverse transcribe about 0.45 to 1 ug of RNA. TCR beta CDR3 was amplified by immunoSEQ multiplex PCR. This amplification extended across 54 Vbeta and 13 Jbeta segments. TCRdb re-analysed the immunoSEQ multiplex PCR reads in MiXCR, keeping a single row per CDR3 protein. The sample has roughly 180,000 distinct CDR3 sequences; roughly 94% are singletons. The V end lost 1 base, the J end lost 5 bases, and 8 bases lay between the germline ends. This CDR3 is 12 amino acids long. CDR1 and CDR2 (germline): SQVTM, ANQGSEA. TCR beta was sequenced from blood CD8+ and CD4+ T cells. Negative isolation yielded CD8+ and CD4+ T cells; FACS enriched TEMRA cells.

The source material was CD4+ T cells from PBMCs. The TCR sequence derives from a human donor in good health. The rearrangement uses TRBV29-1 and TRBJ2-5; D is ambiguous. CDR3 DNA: TGCAGCGTTGAAGGGGTTGGGGAGACCCAGTACTTC. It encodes CSVEGVGETQYF.